One and the same sample provided the 16 T cell receptor beta chains below, sequenced in a study of blood T cell repertoires in COVID-19. Method: immunoSEQ multiplex PCR; TCRdb's copy keeps in-frame clones and lacks some. This sample has around 100,000 clones, with 65% to 80% found just once. The sample was peripheral blood. Receptors originate from a man between 65 and 85 years old with active or convalescent COVID-19.

The chain links TRBV10-3 to TRBJ1-1, with 7 bases that match TRBD1. V shed 0 bases and J 8 bases; nucleotides not matched to a gene: 0. Germline V gene sequence: CDR1 ENHRY, CDR2 SYGVKD. The CDR3 contains 12 residues. The CDR3 reads CAISESRGEAFF. CDR3 sequence (DNA): TGTGCCATCAGTGAGTCCAGGGGGGAAGCTTTCTTT.

The gene calls are TRBV6-5 and TRBJ2-7, with 7 bases identical to TRBD1. V trimming: 6 bases; J trimming: 2 bases; junction bases outside the gene matches: 10. The germline V gene has CDR1 MNHEY and CDR2 SVGAGI. The CDR3 is 15 residues long. The CDR3 loop is CASRTGTATTYEQYF. The CDR3 bases are TGTGCCAGCAGAACCGGGACAGCGACAACCTACGAGCAGTACTTC.

The gene calls are TRBV7-8 and TRBJ1-4, with 11 positions matching TRBD1. The V gene's germline CDR1 is SGHVS and CDR2 FQNEAQ. V lost 1 base and J lost 0; bases outside the gene matches: 7. This CDR3 region has 19 residues. The CDR3 bases are TGTGCCAGCAGCTTAGTACTTCCGGGACAGGGGGCAACTAATGAAAAACTGTTTTTT. Translating gives CASSLVLPGQGATNEKLFF.

This clone has a single count. This chain links TRBV9 with TRBJ2-3; TRBD2 matches 9 bases. CDR3 size: 15 residues. Germline CDR1 is SGDLS and CDR2 is YYNGEE. J was trimmed by 4 bases and V by 4 bases; bases with no gene match: 7. The CDR3 DNA is TGTGCCAGCAGCCTCCCAGCGGGAGGCTCAGATACGCAGTATTTT. Amino acids: CASSLPAGGSDTQYF.

The genes are TRBV7-9 and TRBJ2-3; D is perhaps TRBD2 (5 bases). The CDR3 contains 15 residues. The germline V gene encodes CDR1 SEHNR and CDR2 FQNEAQ (reference sequence). Trimming took 0 bases from V and 2 from J, leaving 9 bases between them. The CDR3 region has the DNA TGTGCCAGCAGCTTAGCCGGGGTCTTCACAGATACGCAGTATTTT. Residues: CASSLAGVFTDTQYF.

The J gene is TRBJ2-3, the V gene TRBV5-1; 12 bases align to TRBD2. CDR1 SGHRS and CDR2 YFSETQ come from the germline V gene. This CDR3 has 17 amino acids. The trim removed 2 bases at V and 2 bases at J, leaving 6 bases unmatched. The CDR3 coding sequence is TGCGCCAGCAGCTTAAGACTAGCGGGGGCCTCCACAGATACGCAGTATTTT. Amino acids: CASSLRLAGASTDTQYF.

This chain connects TRBV5-1 to TRBJ1-1; 7 nucleotides agree with TRBD1. Per germline, CDR1 SGHRS and CDR2 YFSETQ. The V and J ends lost 3 bases and 6 bases, in that order; junction bases with no gene match: 8. There are 14 residues in the CDR3. As DNA, the CDR3 is TGCGCCAGCAGCTCGGACAGGAGGGGTGCTGAAGCTTTCTTT. It encodes CASSSDRRGAEAFF.

The V call is TRBV3-1 (or the pseudogene TRBV3-2), the J call TRBJ1-2, with a tentative D call TRBD1 (6 bases). Germline V CDR1 and CDR2: LGHDT, YNNKEL (reference sequence). V gave up 4 bases and J gave up 8 bases, with 14 bases separating them. This CDR3 region has 13 residues. DNA of the CDR3: TGTGCCAGCAGCCCAACCAGGGGTGGGGGCTACACCTTC. Residues: CASSPTRGGGYTF.

The genes are TRBV5-6 and TRBJ1-2, with a possible D match to TRBD1 (6 bases). Per the germline V gene, CDR1 is SGHDT and CDR2 is YYEEEE. The CDR3 sequence is 13 residues long. With 2 bases removed from V and 8 bases from J, the gap between germline ends came to 13 bases. This CDR3 is CASSFGSGEGYTF. CDR3 in DNA: TGTGCCAGCAGCTTTGGTTCAGGGGAGGGCTACACCTTC.

This chain joins TRBV3-1 (or the pseudogene TRBV3-2) and TRBJ1-2, with D maybe TRBD1 (6 bases). Trimming pared 2 bases from V and 4 bases from J, leaving 8 bases between. This CDR3 is built from 13 residues. Germline V gives CDR1 LGHDT, CDR2 YNNKEL (reference sequence). The CDR3 nucleotides are TGTGCCAGCAGCCAAAGGGGGATCTATGGCTACACCTTC. This codes for CASSQRGIYGYTF.

The chain links TRBV6-5 to TRBJ2-7; D may be TRBD1 (6 bases). This CDR3 spans 12 amino acids. Trimming took off 6 bases at V and 3 bases at J, with 9 bases between the two ends. Germline values: CDR1 MNHEY, CDR2 SVGAGI. The CDR3 loop reads CASRSTGYEQYF. CDR3 sequence (DNA): TGTGCCAGCAGATCGACAGGCTACGAGCAGTACTTC.

This chain joins TRBV30 and TRBJ2-7, with a tentative D call TRBD2 (7 bases). The V and J ends lost 3 bases and 7 bases respectively, with 16 bases between them. The CDR3 extends over 13 amino acids. Germline CDR1 reads GTSNPN; CDR2 reads SVGIG (reference sequence). CDR3 DNA: TGTGCCTGGAGGGGGGGCGCGGGGGAGGAGCAGTACTTC. Translated: CAWRGGAGEEQYF.

The chain is built from TRBV19 and TRBJ2-1; D might be TRBD2 (5 bases). The germline V and J ends were trimmed by 4 bases and 6 bases, with 13 bases remaining between them. This CDR3 region has 14 residues. CDR1 LNHDA and CDR2 SQIVND come from the germline V gene (reference sequence). As DNA, the CDR3 is TGTGCCAGTAGTACCATCGACGGGGTCAATGAGCAGTTCTTC. Amino acid sequence: CASSTIDGVNEQFF. Full variable domain (remainder filled in from reference TRBV19 and TRBJ2-1): DGGITQSPKYLFRKEGQNVTLSCEQNLNHDAMYWYRQDPGQGLRLIYYSQIVNDFQKGDIAEGYSVSREKKESFPLTVTSAQKNPTAFYLCASSTIDGVNEQFFGPGTRLTVL.

This chain uses TRBV18 with TRBJ2-7, with a weak D call TRBD1 (6 bases). Trimming took 6 bases from V and 3 from J, leaving 15 bases between them. This CDR3 spans 14 amino acids. The germline V gene has CDR1 KGHSH and CDR2 LQKENI. The CDR3 sequence is CASSRQELGYEQYF. In DNA, the CDR3 is TGTGCCAGCTCTCGACAGGAACTAGGCTACGAGCAGTACTTC.

The chain joins TRBV3-1 (or the pseudogene TRBV3-2) to TRBJ1-3, with no clear D. This CDR3 has 12 amino acids. Per the germline V gene, CDR1 is LGHDT and CDR2 is YNNKEL (reference sequence). Trimming removed 3 bases from V and 4 bases from J, with 4 bases in between. CDR3 sequence: CASSQAGNTIYF. As DNA, the CDR3 is TGTGCCAGCAGCCAGGCCGGAAACACCATATATTTT.

The rearrangement joins TRBV3-1 (or the pseudogene TRBV3-2) to TRBJ2-1; TRBD1 agrees at 11 bases. The V gene end was trimmed by 4 bases and the J gene end by 6 bases; junction bases not matched to a gene: 5. This CDR3 spans 15 amino acids. CDR1 LGHDT and CDR2 YNNKEL come from the germline V gene (reference sequence). The CDR3 nucleotides read TGTGCCAGCAGCCGATCCGGGACAGGGGGCAATGAGCAGTTCTTC. This translates into CASSRSGTGGNEQFF.